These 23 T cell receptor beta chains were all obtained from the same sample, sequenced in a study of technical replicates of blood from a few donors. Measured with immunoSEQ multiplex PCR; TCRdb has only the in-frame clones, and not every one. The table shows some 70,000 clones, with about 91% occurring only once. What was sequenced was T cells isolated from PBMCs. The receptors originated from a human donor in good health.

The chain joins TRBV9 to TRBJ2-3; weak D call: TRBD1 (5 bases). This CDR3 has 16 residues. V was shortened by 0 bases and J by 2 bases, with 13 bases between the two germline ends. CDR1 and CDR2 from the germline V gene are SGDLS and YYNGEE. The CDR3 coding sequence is TGTGCCAGCAGCGTAGACAAGGGGTCATTCACAGATACGCAGTATTTT. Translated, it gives CASSVDKGSFTDTQYF.

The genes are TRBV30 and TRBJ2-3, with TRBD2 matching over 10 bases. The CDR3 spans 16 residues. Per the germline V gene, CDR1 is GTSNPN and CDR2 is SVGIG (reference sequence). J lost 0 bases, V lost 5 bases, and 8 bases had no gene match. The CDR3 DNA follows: TGTGCCTGGGCAAGCCAGACTAGCGGGAGCACAGATACGCAGTATTTT. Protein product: CAWASQTSGSTDTQYF.

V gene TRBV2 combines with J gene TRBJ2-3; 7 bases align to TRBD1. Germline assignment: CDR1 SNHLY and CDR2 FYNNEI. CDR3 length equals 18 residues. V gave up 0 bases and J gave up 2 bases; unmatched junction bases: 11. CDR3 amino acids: CASSEALWTGEFTDTQYF. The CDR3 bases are TGTGCCAGCAGTGAAGCGCTTTGGACAGGAGAGTTCACAGATACGCAGTATTTT.

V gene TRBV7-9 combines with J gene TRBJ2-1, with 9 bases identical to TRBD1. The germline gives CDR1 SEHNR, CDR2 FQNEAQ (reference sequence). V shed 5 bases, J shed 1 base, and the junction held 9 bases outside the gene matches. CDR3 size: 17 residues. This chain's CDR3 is CASSPGTGSGSYNEQFF. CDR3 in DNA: TGTGCCAGCAGCCCGGGGACAGGGAGTGGATCCTACAATGAGCAGTTCTTC. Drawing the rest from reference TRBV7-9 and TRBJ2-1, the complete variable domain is DTGVSQNPRHKITKRGQNVTFRCDPISEHNRLYWYRQTLGQGPEFLTYFQNEAQLEKSRLLSDRFSAERPKGSFSTLEIQRTEQGDSAMYLCASSPGTGSGSYNEQFFGPGTRLTVL.

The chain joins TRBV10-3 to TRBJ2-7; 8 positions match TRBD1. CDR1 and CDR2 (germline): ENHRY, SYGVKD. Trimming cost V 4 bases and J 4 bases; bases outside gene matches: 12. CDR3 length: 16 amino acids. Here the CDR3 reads CAISGGLTGDGYEQYF. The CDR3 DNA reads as TGTGCCATCAGTGGGGGGTTGACAGGGGATGGGTACGAGCAGTACTTC.

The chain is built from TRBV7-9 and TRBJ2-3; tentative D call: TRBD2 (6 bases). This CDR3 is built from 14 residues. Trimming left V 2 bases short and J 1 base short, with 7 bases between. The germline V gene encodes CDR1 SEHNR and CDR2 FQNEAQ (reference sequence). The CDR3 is CASSLSSGTDTQYF. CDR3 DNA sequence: TGTGCCAGCAGCTTATCTAGCGGCACAGATACGCAGTATTTT.

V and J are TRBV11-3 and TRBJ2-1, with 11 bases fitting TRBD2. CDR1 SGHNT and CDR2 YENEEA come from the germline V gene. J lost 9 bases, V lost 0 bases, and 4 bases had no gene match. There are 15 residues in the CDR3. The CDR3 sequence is CASSLDSGRAGEQFF. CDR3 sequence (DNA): TGTGCCAGCAGCTTAGATAGCGGGAGGGCGGGTGAGCAGTTCTTC.

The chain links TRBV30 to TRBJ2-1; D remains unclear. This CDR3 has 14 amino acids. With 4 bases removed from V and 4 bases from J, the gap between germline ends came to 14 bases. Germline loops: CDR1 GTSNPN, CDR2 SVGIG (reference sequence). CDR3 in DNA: TGTGCCTGGATGGAAAGTGAGACATACAATGAGCAGTTCTTC. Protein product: CAWMESETYNEQFF.

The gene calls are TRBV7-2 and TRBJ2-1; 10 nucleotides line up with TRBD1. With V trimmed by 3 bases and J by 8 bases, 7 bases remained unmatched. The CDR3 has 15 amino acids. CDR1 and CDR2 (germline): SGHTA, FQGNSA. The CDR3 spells CASSFMDRGIDEQFF. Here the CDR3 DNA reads TGTGCCAGCAGCTTCATGGACAGGGGGATCGATGAGCAGTTCTTC.

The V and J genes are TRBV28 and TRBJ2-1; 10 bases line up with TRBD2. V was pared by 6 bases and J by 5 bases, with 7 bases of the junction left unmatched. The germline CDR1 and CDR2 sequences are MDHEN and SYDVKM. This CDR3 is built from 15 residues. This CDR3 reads CASRFSGRSDNEQFF. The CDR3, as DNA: TGTGCCAGCAGATTTAGCGGGAGGTCGGACAATGAGCAGTTCTTC.

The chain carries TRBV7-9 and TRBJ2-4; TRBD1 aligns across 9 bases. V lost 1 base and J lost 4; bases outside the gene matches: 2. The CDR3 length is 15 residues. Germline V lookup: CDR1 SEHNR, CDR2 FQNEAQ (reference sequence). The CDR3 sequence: CASSLGTGEKNIQYF. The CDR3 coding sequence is TGTGCCAGCAGCTTAGGGACAGGGGAGAAAAACATTCAGTACTTC. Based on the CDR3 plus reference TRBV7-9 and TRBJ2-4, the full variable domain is DTGVSQNPRHKITKRGQNVTFRCDPISEHNRLYWYRQTLGQGPEFLTYFQNEAQLEKSRLLSDRFSAERPKGSFSTLEIQRTEQGDSAMYLCASSLGTGEKNIQYFGAGTRLSVL.

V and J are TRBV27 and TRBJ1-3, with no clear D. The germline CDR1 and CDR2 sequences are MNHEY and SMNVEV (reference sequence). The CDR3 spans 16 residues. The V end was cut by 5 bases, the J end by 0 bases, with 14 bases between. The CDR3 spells CASSQQYLSSGNTIYF. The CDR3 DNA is TGTGCCAGCAGTCAACAGTACCTGAGCTCTGGAAACACCATATATTTT.

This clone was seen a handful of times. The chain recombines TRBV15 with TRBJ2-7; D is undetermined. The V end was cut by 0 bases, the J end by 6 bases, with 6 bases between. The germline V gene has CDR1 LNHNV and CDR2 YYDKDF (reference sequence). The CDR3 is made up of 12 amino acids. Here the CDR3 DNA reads TGTGCCACCAGCAGAGATCGGTCCGAGCAGTACTTC. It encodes CATSRDRSEQYF.

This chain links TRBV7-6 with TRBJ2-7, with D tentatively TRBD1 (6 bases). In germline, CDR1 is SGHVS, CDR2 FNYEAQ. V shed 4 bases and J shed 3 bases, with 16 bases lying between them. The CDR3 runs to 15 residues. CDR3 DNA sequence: TGTGCCAGCAGCTCGACCGGGACACACTTCTACGAGCAGTACTTC. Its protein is CASSSTGTHFYEQYF. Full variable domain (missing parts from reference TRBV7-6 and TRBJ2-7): GAGVSQSPRYKVTKRGQDVALRCDPISGHVSLYWYRQALGQGPEFLTYFNYEAQQDKSGLPNDRFSAERPEGSISTLTIQRTEQRDSAMYRCASSSTGTHFYEQYFGPGTRLTVT.

For the CDR3, the DNA is TGTGCCAGCAGTTTAGGCGAGACCCAGTACTTC. It yields the protein CASSLGETQYF. The genes are TRBV27 and TRBJ2-5; unclear D gene. Germline V gives CDR1 MNHEY, CDR2 SMNVEV (reference sequence). This CDR3 contains 11 residues. Trimming shortened V by 2 bases and J by 5 bases, and 3 bases separated the two germline ends.

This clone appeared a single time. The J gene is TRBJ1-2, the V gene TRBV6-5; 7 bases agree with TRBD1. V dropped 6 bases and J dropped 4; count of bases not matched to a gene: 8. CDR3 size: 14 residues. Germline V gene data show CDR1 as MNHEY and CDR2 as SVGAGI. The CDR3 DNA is TGTGCCAGCAGGACGGGACAGATAATCTATGGCTACACCTTC. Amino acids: CASRTGQIIYGYTF.

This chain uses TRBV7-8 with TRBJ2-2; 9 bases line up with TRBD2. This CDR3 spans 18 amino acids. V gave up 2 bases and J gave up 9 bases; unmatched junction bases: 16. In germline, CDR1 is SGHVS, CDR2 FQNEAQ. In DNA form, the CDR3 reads TGTGCCAGCAGCTTAATATTCGCCGCGGCTAGCGGGGTCCGGGAGCTGTTTTTT. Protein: CASSLIFAAASGVRELFF.

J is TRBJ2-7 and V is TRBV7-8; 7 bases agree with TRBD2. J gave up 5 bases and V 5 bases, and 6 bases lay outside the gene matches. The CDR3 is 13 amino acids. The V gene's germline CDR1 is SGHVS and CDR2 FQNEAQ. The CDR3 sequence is CASSGGGTHEQYF. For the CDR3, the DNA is TGTGCCAGCAGCGGGGGGGGGACCCACGAGCAGTACTTC.

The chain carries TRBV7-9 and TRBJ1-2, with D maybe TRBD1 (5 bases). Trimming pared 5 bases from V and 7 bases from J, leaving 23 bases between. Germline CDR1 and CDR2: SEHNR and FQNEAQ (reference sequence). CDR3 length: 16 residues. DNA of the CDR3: TGTGCCAGCAGCATACCGGCGGGGGTCGGGTCGGGTGGCTACACCTTC. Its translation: CASSIPAGVGSGGYTF.

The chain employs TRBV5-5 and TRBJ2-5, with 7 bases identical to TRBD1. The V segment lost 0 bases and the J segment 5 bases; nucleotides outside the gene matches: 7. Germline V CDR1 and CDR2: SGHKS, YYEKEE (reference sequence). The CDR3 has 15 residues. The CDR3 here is CASSLGRGSRETQYF. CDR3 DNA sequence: TGTGCCAGCAGCTTGGGCAGGGGGTCTCGGGAGACCCAGTACTTC.

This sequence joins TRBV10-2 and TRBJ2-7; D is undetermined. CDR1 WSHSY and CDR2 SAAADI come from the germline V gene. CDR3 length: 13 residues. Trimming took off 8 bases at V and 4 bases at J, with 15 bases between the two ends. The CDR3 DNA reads TGCGCCAGCGCTAGTCCAAACCGTTACGAGCAGTACTTC. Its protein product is CASASPNRYEQYF.

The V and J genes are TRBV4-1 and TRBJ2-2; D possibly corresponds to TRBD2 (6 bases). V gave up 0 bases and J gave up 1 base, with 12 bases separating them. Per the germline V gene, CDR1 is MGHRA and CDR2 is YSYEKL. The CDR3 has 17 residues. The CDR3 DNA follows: TGCGCCAGCAGCCAAGACTGGCTAGCGATGAACACCGGGGAGCTGTTTTTT. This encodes CASSQDWLAMNTGELFF.

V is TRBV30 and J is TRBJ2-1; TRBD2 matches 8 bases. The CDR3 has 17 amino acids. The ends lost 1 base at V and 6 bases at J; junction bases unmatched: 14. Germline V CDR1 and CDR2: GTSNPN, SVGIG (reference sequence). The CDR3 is CAWSGGGWTGTSNEQFF. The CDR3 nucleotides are TGTGCCTGGAGTGGGGGTGGGTGGACCGGGACTAGCAATGAGCAGTTCTTC.